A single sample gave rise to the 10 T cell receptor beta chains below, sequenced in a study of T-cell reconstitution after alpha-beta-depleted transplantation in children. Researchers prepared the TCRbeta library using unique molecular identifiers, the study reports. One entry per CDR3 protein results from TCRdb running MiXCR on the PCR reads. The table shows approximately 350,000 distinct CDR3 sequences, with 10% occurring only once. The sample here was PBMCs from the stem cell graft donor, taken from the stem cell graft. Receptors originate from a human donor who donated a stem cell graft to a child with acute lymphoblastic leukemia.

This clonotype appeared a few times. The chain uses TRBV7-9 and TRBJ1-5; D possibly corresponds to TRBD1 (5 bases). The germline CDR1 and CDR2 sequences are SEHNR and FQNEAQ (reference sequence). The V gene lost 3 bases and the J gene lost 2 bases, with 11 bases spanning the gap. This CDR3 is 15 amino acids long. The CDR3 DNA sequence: TGTGCCAGCAGCTTCGGTAGGGACGGCAATCAGCCCCAGCATTTT. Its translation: CASSFGRDGNQPQHF.

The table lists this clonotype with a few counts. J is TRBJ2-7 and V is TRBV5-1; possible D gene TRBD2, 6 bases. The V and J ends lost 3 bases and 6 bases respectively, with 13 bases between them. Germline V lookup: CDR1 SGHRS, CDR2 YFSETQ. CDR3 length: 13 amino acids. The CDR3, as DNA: TGCGCCAGCAGCTCAATCCCCGGGAGCGAGCAGTACTTC. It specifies CASSSIPGSEQYF.

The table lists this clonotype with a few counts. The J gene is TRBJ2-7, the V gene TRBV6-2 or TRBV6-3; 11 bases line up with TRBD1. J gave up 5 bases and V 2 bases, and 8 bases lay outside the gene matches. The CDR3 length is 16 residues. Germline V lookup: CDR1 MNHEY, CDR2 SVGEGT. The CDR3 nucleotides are TGTGCCAGCAGTTACGACACCCGGACAGGGGGCAACGAGCAGTACTTC. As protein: CASSYDTRTGGNEQYF.

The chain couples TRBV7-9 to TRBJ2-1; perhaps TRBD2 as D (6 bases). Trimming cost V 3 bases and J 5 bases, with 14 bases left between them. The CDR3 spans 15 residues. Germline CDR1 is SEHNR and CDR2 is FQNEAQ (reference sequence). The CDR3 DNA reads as TGTGCCAGCAGCTTCCCTCCGGGAGAAGACAATGAGCAGTTCTTC. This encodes CASSFPPGEDNEQFF.

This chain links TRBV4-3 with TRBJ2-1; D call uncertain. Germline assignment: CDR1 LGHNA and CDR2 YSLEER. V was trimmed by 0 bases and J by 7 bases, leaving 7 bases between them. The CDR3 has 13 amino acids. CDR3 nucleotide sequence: TGCGCCAGCAGCCAAGAAACCAATAATGAGCAGTTCTTC. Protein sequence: CASSQETNNEQFF.

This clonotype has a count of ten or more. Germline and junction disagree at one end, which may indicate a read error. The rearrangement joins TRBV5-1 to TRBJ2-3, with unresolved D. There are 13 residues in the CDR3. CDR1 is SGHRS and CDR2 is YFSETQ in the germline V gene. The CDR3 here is CASSLPGTDTQYF. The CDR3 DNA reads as TGTGCCAGCAGCCTCCCCGGCACAGATACGCAGTATTTT. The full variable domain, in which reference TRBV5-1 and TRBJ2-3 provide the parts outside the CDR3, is KAGVTQTPRYLIKTRGQQVTLSCSPISGHRSVSWYQQTPGQGLQFLFEYFSETQRNKGNFPGRFSGRQFSNSRSEMNVSTLELGDSALYLCASSLPGTDTQYFGPGTRLTVL.

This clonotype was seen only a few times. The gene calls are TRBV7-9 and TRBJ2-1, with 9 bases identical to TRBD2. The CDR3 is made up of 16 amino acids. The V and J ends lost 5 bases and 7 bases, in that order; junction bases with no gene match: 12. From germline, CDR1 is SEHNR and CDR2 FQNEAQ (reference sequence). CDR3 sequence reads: CASSPFGREGRNEQFF. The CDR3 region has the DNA TGTGCCAGCAGCCCCTTTGGGCGGGAGGGCCGGAATGAGCAGTTCTTC.

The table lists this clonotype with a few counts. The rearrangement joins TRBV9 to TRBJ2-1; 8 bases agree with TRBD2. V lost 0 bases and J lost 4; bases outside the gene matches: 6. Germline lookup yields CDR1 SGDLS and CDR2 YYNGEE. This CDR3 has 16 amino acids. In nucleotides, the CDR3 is TGTGCCAGCAGCGTAGGAGCGGGAGTAGGATACAATGAGCAGTTCTTC. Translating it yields CASSVGAGVGYNEQFF.

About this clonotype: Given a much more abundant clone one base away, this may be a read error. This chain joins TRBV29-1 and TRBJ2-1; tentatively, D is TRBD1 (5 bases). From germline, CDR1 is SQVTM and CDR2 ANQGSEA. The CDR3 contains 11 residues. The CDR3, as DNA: TGCAGCGGTATACAGGTCGATGAGCAGATCTTC. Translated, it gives CSGIQVDEQIF.

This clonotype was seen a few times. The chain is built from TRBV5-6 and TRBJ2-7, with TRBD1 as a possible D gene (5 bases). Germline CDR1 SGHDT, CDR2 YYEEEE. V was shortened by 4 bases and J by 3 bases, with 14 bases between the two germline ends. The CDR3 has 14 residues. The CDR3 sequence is CASSSQQGIYEQYF. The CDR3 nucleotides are TGTGCCAGCAGCAGTCAGCAGGGTATCTACGAGCAGTACTTC.